This TCR beta chain stems from a study of T cell responses to AZD1222 COVID-19 vaccine. Notes on the study in general: Among those given AZD1222, only 5 to 7 were seropositive at baseline. There were vaccine-associated CD4 TCRs across spike, dominant at 160-218 and 743-854. Females made up more of the donors, who were largely white British, and clonal diversity may have come out too low.

Comments on this clone: Its matching antigen is unknown.

V lost 1 base to trimming and J lost 4 bases, with 9 bases between them. Germline loops: CDR1 SGHRS, CDR2 YFSETQ. CDR3 length equals 14 residues. The protocol was immunoSEQ multiplex PCR, while the TCRdb copy is restricted to in-frame clones and leaves out a portion. The sample shows 150,000 to 160,000 clones, 86% of them seen only once. The sample here was peripheral blood, taken on day 0 of MenACWY control vaccination. The rearrangement links TRBV5-1 to TRBJ1-3; the D gene is possibly TRBD1 (6 bases). The clonotype originates from an adult in good health. The CDR3 DNA sequence: TGCGCCAGCAGCTTGACAGGGAGAGGAAACACCATATATTTT. This codes for CASSLTGRGNTIYF.